Below are 15 T cell receptor beta chains sequenced from a single sample in a study of T cells in Graves' hyperthyroidism and ophthalmopathy. Researchers took RNA transcripts and amplified the TCR beta CDR3 regions from them. First-round RT-PCR with HTBI primers amplified the TCR CDR3 region. TCRdb reprocessed the multiplex PCR reads via MiXCR and lists one record per CDR3 protein. Seen here are roughly 400,000 distinct CDR3 sequences, around 15% observed once, and the top ten hold approximately 27%. The specimen sequenced was blood. The receptor set was obtained from a man aged 45-65 years with Graves' ophthalmopathy.

Many counts were recorded for this clonotype. The chain has TRBV18 and TRBJ2-5, with TRBD1 matching over 7 bases. CDR1 and CDR2 from the germline V gene are KGHSH and LQKENI. The CDR3 length is 14 residues. Unmatched junction bases numbered 3, after V lost 3 bases and J lost 2 bases. Here the CDR3 DNA reads TGTGCCAGCTCACCTCGGGACAGACAAGAGACCCAGTACTTC. Protein: CASSPRDRQETQYF.

The chain is built from TRBV3-1 and TRBJ2-3, with D possibly matching TRBD2 (5 bases). Germline V gives CDR1 LGHDT, CDR2 YNNKEL (reference sequence). V was trimmed by 2 bases and J by 7 bases, leaving 10 bases between them. The CDR3 has 13 residues. DNA for the CDR3: TGTGCCAGCAGCCAATACTCGACTAATACGCAGTATTTT. Protein product: CASSQYSTNTQYF.

This clonotype was counted a few times. The chain couples TRBV27 to TRBJ2-3, with 8 bases fitting TRBD2. Germline CDR1 reads MNHEY; CDR2 reads SMNVEV (reference sequence). This CDR3 contains 14 residues. V dropped 7 bases and J dropped 3; count of bases not matched to a gene: 6. The CDR3 DNA reads as TGTGCCAGCAATCGAGCGGGAGTAACAGATACGCAGTATTTT. Protein product: CASNRAGVTDTQYF.

At least ten counts were recorded for this clonotype. This chain connects TRBV5-5 to TRBJ2-7; TRBD2 matches 12 bases. The CDR3 is 16 residues long. Germline CDR1 is SGHKS and CDR2 is YYEKEE (reference sequence). Germline trimming cut 4 bases from V and 7 bases from J; bases unmatched to any gene: 12. CDR3 sequence (DNA): TGTGCCAGCAGCCTCAGACTAGCGGGAGTACTATTAGAGCAGTACTTC. Translating gives CASSLRLAGVLLEQYF.

This clonotype was seen a few times. This chain joins TRBV7-9 and TRBJ2-7, with D perhaps TRBD1 (7 bases). Germline CDR1 and CDR2: SEHNR and FQNEAQ (reference sequence). The germline V and J ends were trimmed by 1 base and 3 bases, with 13 bases remaining between them. This CDR3 has 15 residues. The CDR3 bases are TGTGCCAGCAGCTTAGGAGCAGGGGGGATCTACGAGCAGTACTTC. Residues: CASSLGAGGIYEQYF.

This clonotype came up many times. V and J are TRBV24-1 and TRBJ2-1; 8 bases match TRBD2. Per germline, CDR1 KGHDR and CDR2 SFDVKD. The junction had 9 bases not matched to a gene; V was cut back by 9 bases and J by 0 bases. The CDR3 consists of 16 residues. The CDR3 DNA sequence: TGTGCCACCCAGTCGACTAGCGAGAGCTCCTACAATGAGCAGTTCTTC. It encodes CATQSTSESSYNEQFF.

Only a few counts were recorded for this clonotype. J is TRBJ1-6 and V is TRBV7-9, with TRBD1 identical over 12 bases. J lost 0 bases, V lost 3 bases, and 6 bases had no gene match. There are 19 residues in the CDR3. CDR1 is SEHNR and CDR2 is FQNEAQ in the germline V gene (reference sequence). The CDR3 nucleotides are TGTGCCAGCAGCTTCTTCGGGACAGGGGGCTACTCCTATAATTCACCCCTCCACTTT. Translation gives CASSFFGTGGYSYNSPLHF.

This clonotype was seen at least ten times. V is TRBV5-1 and J is TRBJ2-3, with D tentatively TRBD2 (6 bases). Germline assignment: CDR1 SGHRS and CDR2 YFSETQ. V was pared by 0 bases and J by 4 bases, with 9 bases between. The CDR3 consists of 14 residues. The CDR3 DNA reads as TGCGCCAGCAGCTTGGAGATAGCGGCAGATACGCAGTATTTT. Encoded protein: CASSLEIAADTQYF.

The chain joins TRBV6-1 to TRBJ2-6, with 8 bases aligning to TRBD1. The CDR3 loop spans 17 amino acids. The V gene's germline CDR1 is MNHNS and CDR2 SASEGT. J lost 1 base, V lost 6 bases, and 8 bases had no gene match. This chain's CDR3 is CASSPDRGNSGANVLTF. Written as DNA, the CDR3 is TGTGCCAGCAGCCCCGACAGGGGAAATTCTGGGGCCAACGTCCTGACTTTC.

V and J are TRBV15 and TRBJ2-7; TRBD1 might be the D (8 bases). CDR3 length equals 17 residues. Trimming took off 1 base at V and 2 bases at J, with 18 bases between the two ends. Germline V gene sequence: CDR1 LNHNV, CDR2 YYDKDF (reference sequence). CDR3 sequence (DNA): TGTGCCACCAGCAGAGGGGGGGGGGACAGGCGTCCCTACGAGCAGTACTTC. Protein product: CATSRGGGDRRPYEQYF.

At least ten counts were recorded for this clonotype. The chain recombines TRBV28 with TRBJ2-5, with TRBD2 as a possible D gene (6 bases). Trimming removed 2 bases at V and 4 bases at J, with 11 bases between. This CDR3 has 14 amino acids. Germline lookup yields CDR1 MDHEN and CDR2 SYDVKM. The CDR3 here is CASSLAGQAETQYF. CDR3 coding DNA: TGTGCCAGCAGTTTAGCGGGGCAGGCAGAGACCCAGTACTTC.

This clonotype was seen at least ten times. V is TRBV18 and J is TRBJ1-1; 8 bases match TRBD1. J was trimmed by 1 base and V by 3 bases; bases with no gene match: 7. CDR1 and CDR2 from the germline V gene are KGHSH and LQKENI. The CDR3 is 16 residues long. In DNA form, the CDR3 reads TGTGCCAGCTCACCCCTCCTGACAGGGGAGAACACTGAAGCTTTCTTT. Its translation is CASSPLLTGENTEAFF.

J is TRBJ2-1 and V is TRBV24-1; 11 bases match TRBD1. This CDR3 spans 17 amino acids. The germline V gene encodes CDR1 KGHDR and CDR2 SFDVKD. V shed 1 base and J 5 bases; nucleotides not matched to a gene: 6. The CDR3 loop is CATSDFGQGAADNEQFF. The CDR3 region has the DNA TGTGCCACCAGTGATTTTGGACAGGGGGCAGCGGACAATGAGCAGTTCTTC.

This clonotype was counted only a few times. The V call is TRBV29-1, the J call TRBJ1-2; the D is unclear. Trimming removed 3 bases from V and 8 bases from J, with 7 bases in between. CDR3 length equals 10 residues. Per germline, CDR1 SQVTM and CDR2 ANQGSEA. The CDR3 nucleotides are TGCAGCGTTGAGAATGGCGGCTACACCTTC. It is translated as CSVENGGYTF.

This clonotype was seen repeatedly, ten times or more. The chain couples TRBV13 to TRBJ2-5, with D possibly matching TRBD1 (6 bases). From germline, CDR1 is PRHDT and CDR2 FYEKMQ (reference sequence). This CDR3 is built from 12 residues. V lost 8 bases and J 1 base, leaving 8 bases between the germline ends. CDR3 DNA sequence: TGTGCCAGCGGCAGGGGCCAAGAGACCCAGTACTTC. Its protein is CASGRGQETQYF. Full variable domain (outside the CDR3, taken from reference TRBV13 and TRBJ2-5): AAGVIQSPRHLIKEKRETATLKCYPIPRHDTVYWYQQGPGQDPQFLISFYEKMQSDKGSIPDRFSAQQFSDYHSELNMSSLELGDSALYFCASGRGQETQYFGPGTRLLVL.